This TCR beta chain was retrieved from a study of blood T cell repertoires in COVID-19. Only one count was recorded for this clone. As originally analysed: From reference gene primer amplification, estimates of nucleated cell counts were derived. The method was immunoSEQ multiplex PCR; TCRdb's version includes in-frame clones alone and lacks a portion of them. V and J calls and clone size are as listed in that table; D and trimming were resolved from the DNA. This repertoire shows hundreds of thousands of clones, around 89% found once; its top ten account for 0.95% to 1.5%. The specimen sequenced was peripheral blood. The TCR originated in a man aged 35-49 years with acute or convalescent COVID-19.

CDR3 DNA: TGCGCCAGCAGCTTCCAGGGGGACACAGATACGCAGTATTTT. Its protein is CASSFQGDTDTQYF. V is TRBV5-1 and J is TRBJ2-3; 7 bases are shared with TRBD1. The germline gives CDR1 SGHRS, CDR2 YFSETQ. Unmatched junction bases numbered 2, after V lost 2 bases and J lost 2 bases. There are 14 residues in the CDR3.